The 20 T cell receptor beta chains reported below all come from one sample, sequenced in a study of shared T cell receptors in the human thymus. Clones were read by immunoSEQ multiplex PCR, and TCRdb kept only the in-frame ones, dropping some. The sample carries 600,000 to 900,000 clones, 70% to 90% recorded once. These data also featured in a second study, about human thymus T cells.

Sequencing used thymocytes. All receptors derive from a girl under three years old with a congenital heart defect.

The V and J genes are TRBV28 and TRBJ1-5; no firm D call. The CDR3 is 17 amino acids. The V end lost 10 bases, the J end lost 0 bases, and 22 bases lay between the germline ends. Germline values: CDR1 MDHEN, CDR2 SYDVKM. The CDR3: CAISGNNYTHSNQPQHF. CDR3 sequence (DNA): TGTGCCATTTCGGGGAATAATTATACTCATAGCAATCAGCCCCAGCATTTT.

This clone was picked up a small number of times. CDR3 sequence: CASSSRSGGTDTQYF. CDR3 in DNA: TGTGCCAGCAGCTCCCGGTCGGGAGGGACAGATACGCAGTATTTT. V is TRBV11-2 and J is TRBJ2-3; 8 bases are a match to TRBD2. The CDR3 loop spans 15 amino acids. Germline V gene data show CDR1 as SGHAT and CDR2 as FQNNGV. V dropped 4 bases and J dropped 3; count of bases not matched to a gene: 6. The complete variable domain, with remaining parts taken from reference TRBV11-2 and TRBJ2-3, reads EAGVAQSPRYKIIEKRQSVAFWCNPISGHATLYWYQQILGQGPKLLIQFQNNGVVDDSQLPKDRFSAERLKGVDSTLKIQPAKLEDSAVYLCASSSRSGGTDTQYFGPGTRLTVL.

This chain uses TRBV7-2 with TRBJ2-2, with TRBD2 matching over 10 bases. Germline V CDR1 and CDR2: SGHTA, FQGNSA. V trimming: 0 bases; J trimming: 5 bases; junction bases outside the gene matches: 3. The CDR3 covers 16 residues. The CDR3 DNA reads TGTGCCAGCAGCTTAGCCCGGACTAGCGGAACCGGGGAGCTGTTTTTT. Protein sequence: CASSLARTSGTGELFF.

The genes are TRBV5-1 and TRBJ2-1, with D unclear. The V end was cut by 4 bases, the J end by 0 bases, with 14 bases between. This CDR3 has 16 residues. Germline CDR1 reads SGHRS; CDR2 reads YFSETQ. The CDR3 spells CASSPVGEISYNEQFF. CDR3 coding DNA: TGCGCCAGCAGCCCGGTGGGCGAAATCTCCTACAATGAGCAGTTCTTC.

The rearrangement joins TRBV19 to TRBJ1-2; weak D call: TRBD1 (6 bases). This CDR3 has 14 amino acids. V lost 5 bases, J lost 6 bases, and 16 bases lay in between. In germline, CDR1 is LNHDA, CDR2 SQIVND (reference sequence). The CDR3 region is CASSPLGAFNGYTF. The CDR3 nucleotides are TGTGCCAGTAGTCCCTTGGGGGCATTTAATGGCTACACCTTC.

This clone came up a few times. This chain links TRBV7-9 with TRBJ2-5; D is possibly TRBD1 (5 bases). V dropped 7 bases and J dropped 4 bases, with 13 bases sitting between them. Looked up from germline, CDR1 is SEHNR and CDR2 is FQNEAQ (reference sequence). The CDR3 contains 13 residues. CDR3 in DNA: TGTGCCAGCACCCCCCAGGGCCCAGAGACCCAGTACTTC. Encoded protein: CASTPQGPETQYF.

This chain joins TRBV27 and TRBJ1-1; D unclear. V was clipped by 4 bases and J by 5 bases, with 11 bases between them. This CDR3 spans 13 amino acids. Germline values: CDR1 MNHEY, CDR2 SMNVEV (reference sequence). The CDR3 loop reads CASSYLAMTEAFF. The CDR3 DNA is TGTGCCAGCAGTTACCTCGCTATGACTGAAGCTTTCTTT.

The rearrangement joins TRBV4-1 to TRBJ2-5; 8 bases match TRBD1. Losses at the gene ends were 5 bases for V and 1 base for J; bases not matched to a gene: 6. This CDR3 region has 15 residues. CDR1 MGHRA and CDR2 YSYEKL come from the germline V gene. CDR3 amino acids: CASSSTGDFQETQYF. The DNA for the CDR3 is TGCGCCAGCAGCTCGACAGGGGATTTCCAAGAGACCCAGTACTTC.

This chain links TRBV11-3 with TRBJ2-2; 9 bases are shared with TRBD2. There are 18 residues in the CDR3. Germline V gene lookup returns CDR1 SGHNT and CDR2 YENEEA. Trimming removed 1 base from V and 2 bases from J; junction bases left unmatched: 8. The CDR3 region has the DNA TGTGCCAGCAGCTTAGTCTCTAGCGGGGTGTCAAACACCGGGGAGCTGTTTTTT. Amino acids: CASSLVSSGVSNTGELFF.

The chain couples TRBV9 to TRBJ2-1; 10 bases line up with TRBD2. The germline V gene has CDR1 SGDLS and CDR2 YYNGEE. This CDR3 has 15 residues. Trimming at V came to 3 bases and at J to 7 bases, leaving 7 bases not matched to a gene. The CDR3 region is CASSGIGTSANEQFF. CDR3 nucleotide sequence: TGTGCCAGCAGCGGGATAGGGACTAGCGCTAATGAGCAGTTCTTC.

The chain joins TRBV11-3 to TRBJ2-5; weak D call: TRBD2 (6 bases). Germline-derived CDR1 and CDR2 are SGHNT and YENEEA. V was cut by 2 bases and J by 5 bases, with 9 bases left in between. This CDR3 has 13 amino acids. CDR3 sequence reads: CASSLNGGETQYF. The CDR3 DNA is TGTGCCAGCAGCTTAAACGGAGGGGAGACCCAGTACTTC.

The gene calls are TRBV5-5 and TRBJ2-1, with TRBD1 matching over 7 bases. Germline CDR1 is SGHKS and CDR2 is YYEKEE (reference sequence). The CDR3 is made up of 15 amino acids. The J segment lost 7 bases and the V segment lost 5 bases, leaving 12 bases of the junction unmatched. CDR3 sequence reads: CASSLTGVPSNEQFF. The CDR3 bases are TGTGCCAGCAGTCTAACAGGGGTCCCCTCTAATGAGCAGTTCTTC.

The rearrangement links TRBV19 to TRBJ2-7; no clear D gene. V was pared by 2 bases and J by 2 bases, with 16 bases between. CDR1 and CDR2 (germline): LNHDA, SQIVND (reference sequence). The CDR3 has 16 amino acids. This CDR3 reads CASSISVAGCPYEQYF. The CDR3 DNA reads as TGTGCCAGTAGTATATCCGTGGCAGGATGCCCCTACGAGCAGTACTTC.

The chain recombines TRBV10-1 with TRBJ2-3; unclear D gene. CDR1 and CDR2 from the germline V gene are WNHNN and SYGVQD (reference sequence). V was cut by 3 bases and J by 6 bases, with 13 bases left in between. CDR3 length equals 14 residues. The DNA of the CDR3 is TGCGCCAGCAGTGATAGCTGTGGAATGGATACGCAGTATTTT. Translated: CASSDSCGMDTQYF.

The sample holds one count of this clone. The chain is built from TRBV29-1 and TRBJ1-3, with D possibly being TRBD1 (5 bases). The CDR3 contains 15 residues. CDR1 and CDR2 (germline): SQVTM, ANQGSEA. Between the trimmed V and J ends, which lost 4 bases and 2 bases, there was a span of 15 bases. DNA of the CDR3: TGCAGCGTTGTAGCGAGGACGGGGGCTGGAAACACCATATATTTT. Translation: CSVVARTGAGNTIYF.

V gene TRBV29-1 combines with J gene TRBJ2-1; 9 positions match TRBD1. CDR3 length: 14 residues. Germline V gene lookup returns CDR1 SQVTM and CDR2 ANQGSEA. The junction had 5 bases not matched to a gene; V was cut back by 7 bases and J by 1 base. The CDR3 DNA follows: TGCAGCGGGACAGGGGATGGGTCCTACAATGAGCAGTTCTTC. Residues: CSGTGDGSYNEQFF.

CDR3 residues: CASIGQGRRETQYF. The CDR3 region has the DNA TGTGCCAGCATTGGACAGGGAAGAAGGGAGACCCAGTACTTC. This chain joins TRBV6-1 and TRBJ2-5; 8 positions agree with TRBD1. Germline lookup yields CDR1 MNHNS and CDR2 SASEGT. This CDR3 is built from 14 residues. The V and J ends lost 7 bases and 5 bases, in that order; junction bases with no gene match: 9.

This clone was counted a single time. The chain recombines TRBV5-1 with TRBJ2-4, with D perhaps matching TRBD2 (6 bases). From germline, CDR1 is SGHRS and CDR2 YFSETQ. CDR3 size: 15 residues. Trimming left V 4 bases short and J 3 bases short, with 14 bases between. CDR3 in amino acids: CASSLRKGGKNIQYF. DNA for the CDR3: TGCGCCAGCAGCCTGCGGAAGGGAGGCAAAAACATTCAGTACTTC.

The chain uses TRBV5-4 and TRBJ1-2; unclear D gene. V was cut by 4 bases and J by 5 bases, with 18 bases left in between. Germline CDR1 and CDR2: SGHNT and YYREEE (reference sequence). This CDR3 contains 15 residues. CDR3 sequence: CASSLRAGARYGYTF. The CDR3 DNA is TGTGCCAGCAGCCTAAGAGCGGGCGCACGGTATGGCTACACCTTC.

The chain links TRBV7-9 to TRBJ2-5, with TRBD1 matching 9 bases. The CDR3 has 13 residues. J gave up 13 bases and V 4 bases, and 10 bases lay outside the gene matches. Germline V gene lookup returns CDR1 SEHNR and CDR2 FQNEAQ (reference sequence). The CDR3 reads CASSSGQGRNRYF. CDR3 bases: TGTGCCAGCAGCTCGGGACAGGGAAGGAATCGGTACTTC.